This entry is about one T cell receptor (beta chain). No cognate antigen has been identified for it. The record has no base qualities; no much larger clone is one base away. The germline V gene (reference sequence) provides CDR1 MNHNY and CDR2 SVGAGI. Spanning cysteine to phenylalanine, the CDR3 consists of 13 amino acids. Only CDR3 DNA remains: 39 bases, in frame from the first base. V loses 5 bases, J loses 6 bases, and the germline ends lie 11 bases apart. The donors were around 39 Caucasian individuals from Russia, aged 6 to 90 years, who were systemically healthy. Each donor gave 9.5 to 10 milliliters of peripheral blood, drawn into EDTA-treated Vacutainer tubes. Ficoll-Paque density-gradient centrifugation was used to isolate PBMCs, with at least 6 million per sample. Total RNA was extracted from PBMCs with Trizol reagent, with at least 6 micrograms obtained per sample. Naive CD45RAhigh/CD27high T cell percentages were measured by flow cytometry on a PBMC aliquot from every donor.

The entry originates in a study of blood T cells in healthy people across ages (dated by TCRdb to between 2014 and 2017). A note on the overall study: Template switching captured roughly one uniquely barcoded TCR beta cDNA molecule per two T cells in model experiments. Using deep sequencing normalized with unique cDNA molecular identifiers, the study measured how TCR beta repertoire diversity changes with age. Two additional independent replicas of 1 million unique cDNA reads from the same blood draw were analyzed for two donors (one aged 18 to 29 and one aged 80 or older). The donors were divided into four age groups: young (average approximately 16 years), middle-aged (about 39), aged (approximately 62) and long-lived (about 84). Study-level results and caveats: Estimates of total diversity based on one million sequenced T cells were regarded as lower bounds and as underestimates. The percentage of naive T cells measured by flow cytometry correlated strongly with observed TCR beta diversity. Observed TCR beta diversity per million T cells fell roughly linearly with age, and a significant reduction was already apparent by age about 36. The long-lived group showed more naive CD4+ T cells, fewer expanded clones and increased TCR diversity than the aged group, suggesting age selection. Because donor CMV infection status was unknown, age-related changes in expanded clonotypes were potentially confounded. Conclusive comparison of naive and antigen-experienced compartments was prevented by the profiling of bulk unsorted PBMCs.

Library method: 5' RACE. The instrument given in TCRdb is Illumina HiSeq 2500. The second PCR ran for about 6 to 12 cycles and used a J-beta primer mix along with a sample-barcoded 5' primer. A unique molecular identifier was introduced onto each TCR beta cDNA molecule by a template-switch 5' adaptor carrying 12 random nucleotides. At least 2.5 million CDR3-containing paired-end reads were obtained from each sample. All of the RNA was converted into first-strand cDNA using the Mint cDNA synthesis kit, with a TRBC-specific oligonucleotide serving as the primer. All cDNA was treated with uracil-DNA glycosylase and then went through a first 18-cycle PCR with the universal primers M1SS and BC2_uni_R. On the authors' methods: Each sample was normalized by randomly selecting 1 million high-quality reads, each carrying a distinct molecular identifier. Instead of being binned into consensus sequences, reads that shared molecular identifiers were thrown out. MiTCR, set to a Q25 quality threshold and the strictest error-elimination algorithm, was used for CDR3 identification, clonotype clustering and error correction. Lower-bound total TCR beta diversity was estimated with a nonparametric unseen species model using Euler transformation. TCRdb itself trimmed the public reads at Q25 with fastp, ran MiXCR and retained productive beta chains. Entries are consolidated by CDR3 protein sequence, retaining the most common genes and DNA. The V and J calls were determined by TCRdb, not by the authors. The sample yields 1 million or so distinct CDR3 sequences; 25% were counted once. The ten largest clones take up 0.65% to 0.95% of the sample.

The same specimen was also included in a second study, on T cells of mothers and their children. That second report states: Nine systemically healthy Caucasian individuals served as donors, namely three mothers together with their six children. cDNA synthesis used all of the extracted RNA, with around 1.5 ug of RNA in each 15 ul reaction. In the second PCR, the M1S primer added sample barcodes and 2-4 random nucleotides. More than 8 million TCR beta CDR3 reads were obtained from each mother, and some 3 million reads were obtained from each child. In both related and unrelated pairs, thymic selection shapes the output of TCR recombination in a similar way, with inherited differences having only a minor effect. Normalized repertoire overlap in related mother-child pairs was always slightly higher than in unrelated mother-child pairs, but the difference was never significant. No persistent microchimeric T cell clones were found, with a detection sensitivity of 85 to 100 clones per million clonotypes. In the study, deep NGS was used to compare the TCR beta repertoires of mothers and children, and features distinguishing related mother-child pairs from unrelated individuals were sought. The mean age was roughly 36 +/- 4 years for the mothers and about 10 +/- 4 years for the children. After adapter ligation with NEBNext reagents, the libraries were sequenced on Illumina HiSeq 2000 with 100+100 nt paired-end reads. To prevent cross-contamination, the mother and child libraries were prepared a month apart and were sequenced in separate runs. Between roughly 500,000 and 2,300,000 distinct TCR beta clonotypes were identified per donor. Naive TCR beta clonotypes were estimated from low-frequency clonotypes matched to each donor's FACS-determined naive share, without sorting.

The chain is encoded by TRBV6-6 joined to TRBJ1-5, with the D gene too uncertain to name. The source is a girl aged 2-10 years in good health. Specimen: blood. The DNA sequence follows: TGTGCCAGCAGTATAAGGGATGGTCAGCCCCAGCATTTT. The resulting protein is CASSIRDGQPQHF.